The next 5 T cell receptor beta chains were all read from a single sample in a study of vaccination effects on CD4 cells after COVID-19. The data were produced by immunoSEQ multiplex PCR, yet TCRdb's version contains in-frame clones alone and is incomplete. The repertoire consists of tens of thousands of clones, with around 73% occurring once and the leading ten covering about 4.6%. Subsequent to roughly 9 days of culture, CD4+ T cells were isolated. Two-dose BNT162b2 or mRNA-1273 vaccination was given to participants. Their antigens are not known. Source: CD4+ T cells from PBMCs cultured without peptide, taken after COVID-19 vaccination. These receptors originate from a human donor who received a COVID-19 vaccine.

This clone was seen only a few times. The chain couples TRBV6-5 to TRBJ1-2, with TRBD1 as a possible D gene (6 bases). Trimming pared 2 bases from V and 0 bases from J, leaving 13 bases between. The CDR3 sequence is 16 residues long. Per the germline V gene, CDR1 is MNHEY and CDR2 is SVGAGI. For the CDR3, the DNA is TGTGCCAGCAGTTACCTCGGGGGGCCCGCTAACTATGGCTACACCTTC. Its translation is CASSYLGGPANYGYTF.

CDR3 sequence reads: CAWSYPGPHRINYGYTF. CDR3 DNA: TGTGCCTGGAGTTACCCGGGACCCCATAGGATTAACTATGGCTACACCTTC. The chain is built from TRBV30 and TRBJ1-2; TRBD1 might be the D (5 bases). V gave up 2 bases and J gave up 1 base, with 20 bases separating them. CDR1 and CDR2 from the germline V gene are GTSNPN and SVGIG (reference sequence). The CDR3 sequence is 17 residues long. The complete variable domain, with remaining parts taken from reference TRBV30 and TRBJ1-2, reads SQTIHQWPATLVQPVGSPLSLECTVEGTSNPNLYWYRQAAGRGLQLLFYSVGIGQISSEVPQNLSASRPQDRQFILSSKKLLLSDSGFYLCAWSYPGPHRINYGYTFGSGTRLTVV.

The genes are TRBV6-5 and TRBJ2-1, with 7 bases that match TRBD1. With 8 bases clipped from V and 5 bases from J, the junction kept 6 bases outside the gene matches. The length of the CDR3 is 13 residues. Looked up from germline, CDR1 is MNHEY and CDR2 is SVGAGI. The CDR3 spells CASGNRGNNEQFF. The DNA for the CDR3 is TGTGCCAGCGGGAACAGGGGAAACAATGAGCAGTTCTTC.

The CDR3 nucleotides are TGTGCCAGCAGCTTCCGGACAGGCCGCTCTGGAAACACCATATATTTT. Protein product: CASSFRTGRSGNTIYF. V is TRBV11-2 and J is TRBJ1-3; 7 nucleotides line up with TRBD1. This CDR3 is built from 16 residues. V trimming: 3 bases; J trimming: 0 bases; junction bases outside the gene matches: 5. In germline, CDR1 is SGHAT, CDR2 FQNNGV.

This clone was detected only a few times. This chain uses TRBV3-1 (or the pseudogene TRBV3-2) with TRBJ1-5, with D perhaps TRBD1 (6 bases). The CDR3 is 15 residues long. Trimming shortened V by 3 bases and J by 4 bases, and 13 bases separated the two germline ends. The V gene's germline CDR1 is LGHDT and CDR2 YNNKEL (reference sequence). The CDR3 DNA reads as TGTGCCAGCAGCCACGGGGGCCCCAAGAATCAGCCCCAGCATTTT. It codes for CASSHGGPKNQPQHF.